Below are 7 T cell receptor beta chains sequenced from a single sample in a study of blood T cell repertoires in COVID-19. TCRdb's table, derived via immunoSEQ multiplex PCR, lists solely in-frame clones and lacks some. The data show roughly 200,000 clones, around 82% seen once. Sequences were obtained from PBMCs or T cells enriched from blood (not recorded which). These TCRs come from a woman between 45 and 60 years old who had been exposed to COVID-19.

J is TRBJ2-3 and V is TRBV3-1 (or the pseudogene TRBV3-2); 12 positions match TRBD2. V was pared by 3 bases and J by 8 bases, with 12 bases of the junction left unmatched. The CDR3 totals 17 residues. Germline loops: CDR1 LGHDT, CDR2 YNNKEL (reference sequence). The CDR3 is CASSHPPSGGALRTQYF. CDR3 DNA: TGTGCCAGCAGCCACCCGCCTAGCGGGGGGGCCCTTCGTACGCAGTATTTT.

The rearrangement links TRBV3-1 (or the pseudogene TRBV3-2) to TRBJ2-6; 7 bases match TRBD2. From germline, CDR1 is LGHDT and CDR2 YNNKEL (reference sequence). The CDR3 contains 17 residues. V was clipped by 5 bases and J by 4 bases; unmatched bases: 11. Here the CDR3 DNA reads TGTGCCAGCAGCTCTGAGCGGGGCGGAGGAGGGGCCAACGTCCTGACTTTC. Its translation is CASSSERGGGGANVLTF.

The gene calls are TRBV4-2 and TRBJ2-1, with D perhaps matching TRBD2 (5 bases). Trimming shortened V by 0 bases and J by 10 bases, and 13 bases separated the two germline ends. Germline assignment: CDR1 LGHNA and CDR2 YNFKEQ. This CDR3 region has 14 residues. CDR3 in DNA: TGTGCCAGCAGCCAAGATCCCCGGAGGAGCGAGCAGTTCTTC. This codes for CASSQDPRRSEQFF.

J is TRBJ2-7 and V is TRBV7-2; 13 bases agree with TRBD2. V shed 5 bases and J 7 bases; nucleotides not matched to a gene: 5. The CDR3 covers 14 residues. Germline V lookup: CDR1 SGHTA, CDR2 FQGNSA. The CDR3 DNA reads as TGTGCCAGCAGCCCCTGGACTAGCGGGGGTGAGCAGTACTTC. It specifies CASSPWTSGGEQYF.

J is TRBJ2-5 and V is TRBV6-2 or TRBV6-3, with TRBD1 matching over 7 bases. The CDR3 sequence is 14 residues long. J lost 4 bases, V lost 5 bases, and 7 bases had no gene match. Germline lookup yields CDR1 MNHEY and CDR2 SVGEGT. As DNA, the CDR3 is TGTGCCAGCAGTGACAGGGTCCGGCGAGAGACCCAGTACTTC. Encoded protein: CASSDRVRRETQYF.

V gene TRBV5-4 combines with J gene TRBJ1-5, with D hard to call. This CDR3 contains 14 residues. Looked up from germline, CDR1 is SGHNT and CDR2 is YYREEE (reference sequence). V dropped 2 bases and J dropped 4 bases, with 10 bases sitting between them. The CDR3 region has the DNA TGTGCCAGCAGCTTTTTCGGCGGGAATCAGCCCCAGCATTTT. Translating gives CASSFFGGNQPQHF.

This clone was counted once. The rearrangement links TRBV7-2 to TRBJ2-3; D is perhaps TRBD2 (6 bases). Germline CDR1 SGHTA, CDR2 FQGNSA. The CDR3 is made up of 14 amino acids. The V and J ends lost 8 bases and 2 bases respectively, with 14 bases between them. The chain's CDR3 is CASWGSGLTDTQYF. Written as DNA, the CDR3 is TGTGCCAGCTGGGGATCGGGACTCACAGATACGCAGTATTTT.